A single sample gave rise to the 18 T cell receptor beta chains below, sequenced in a study of early T cells in non-severe SARS-CoV-2 infection. One entry per CDR3 protein, called by TCRdb with MiXCR from the 5' RACE reads. The sample has tens of thousands of distinct CDR3 sequences, roughly 12% seen once. Sequencing used whole blood. These receptors were obtained from an adult who was a healthcare worker with PCR-confirmed SARS-CoV-2 infection or an uninfected control (not recorded which).

This clonotype came up many times. The genes are TRBV7-9 and TRBJ1-1, with D unclear. V lost 3 bases to trimming and J lost 1 base, with 9 bases between them. Germline CDR1 SEHNR, CDR2 FQNEAQ (reference sequence). The CDR3 contains 14 residues. The CDR3 loop is CASSLIQQNTEAFF. CDR3 nucleotides: TGTGCCAGCAGCTTGATACAGCAGAACACTGAAGCTTTCTTT.

The chain employs TRBV20-1 and TRBJ2-1; 7 nucleotides agree with TRBD1. Germline lookup yields CDR1 DFQATT and CDR2 SNEGSKA (reference sequence). The length of the CDR3 is 14 residues. V lost 6 bases and J lost 3; bases outside the gene matches: 8. The CDR3 sequence: CSAPRQGYYNEQFF. CDR3 coding DNA: TGCAGTGCCCCCCGACAGGGTTACTACAATGAGCAGTTCTTC.

This clonotype appeared many times. The chain has TRBV6-6 and TRBJ1-3, with D perhaps matching TRBD1 (6 bases). Deletions cut 4 bases from V and 0 bases from J, with 13 bases between. The CDR3 is made up of 16 amino acids. Germline CDR1 and CDR2: MNHNY and SVGAGI (reference sequence). CDR3 sequence: CASSWSGASSGNTIYF. CDR3 sequence (DNA): TGTGCCAGCAGTTGGTCAGGGGCCAGCTCTGGAAACACCATATATTTT.

V is TRBV7-2 and J is TRBJ2-1, with a tentative D call TRBD1 (5 bases). The CDR3 loop spans 12 amino acids. Germline-derived CDR1 and CDR2 are SGHTA and FQGNSA. V lost 6 bases and J 6 bases, leaving 9 bases between the germline ends. CDR3: CASRGHLNEQFF. DNA for the CDR3: TGTGCCAGCAGGGGGCACCTCAATGAGCAGTTCTTC.

The chain is built from TRBV11-3 and TRBJ2-7; tentatively, D is TRBD1 (5 bases). With 0 bases removed from V and 4 bases from J, the gap between germline ends came to 13 bases. Germline CDR1 reads SGHNT; CDR2 reads YENEEA. This CDR3 region has 15 residues. CDR3 DNA: TGTGCCAGCAGCTTAGAGTCGCAGGGTACGTACGAGCAGTACTTC. Encoded protein: CASSLESQGTYEQYF.

This clonotype was found many times. The junction departs from germline at one end; a sequencing error may be responsible. V and J are TRBV7-7 and TRBJ1-3; a possible D gene is TRBD1 (6 bases). This CDR3 contains 18 residues. Per germline, CDR1 SSHAT and CDR2 FNYEAQ (reference sequence). The CDR3 DNA reads TGTGCTAGCAGCTTAGAAAGGGGGGCAGGGCTCTCTGGAAACACCATATATTTT. This sequence encodes CASSLERGAGLSGNTIYF.

The table lists this clonotype with many counts. The chain uses TRBV4-1 and TRBJ2-5; 9 bases are shared with TRBD2. The CDR3 runs to 17 residues. Germline V gene lookup returns CDR1 MGHRA and CDR2 YSYEKL. V gave up 1 base and J gave up 4 bases; unmatched junction bases: 10. The CDR3 protein is CASSQVWASGVPETQYF. The CDR3 DNA reads as TGCGCCAGCAGCCAAGTTTGGGCTAGCGGGGTCCCAGAGACCCAGTACTTC.

This clonotype has just one count. The chain has TRBV20-1 and TRBJ1-4; D unclear. Trimming removed 3 bases at V and 5 bases at J, with 7 bases between. The CDR3 is made up of 12 amino acids. Germline assignment: CDR1 DFQATT and CDR2 SNEGSKA (reference sequence). The CDR3 nucleotides are TGCAGTGCTAGGCGACGGAATGAAAAACTGTTTTTT. It codes for CSARRRNEKLFF.

This clonotype was recorded a few times. The CDR3 sequence: CASSPVGGSRDTQYF. CDR3 nucleotides: TGCGCCAGCAGCCCCGTGGGGGGTAGCCGAGATACGCAGTATTTT. This sequence joins TRBV4-1 and TRBJ2-3, with D possibly being TRBD2 (6 bases). The CDR3 is made up of 15 amino acids. V lost 4 bases to trimming and J lost 5 bases, with 16 bases between them. Per germline, CDR1 MGHRA and CDR2 YSYEKL.

This clonotype was seen at least ten times. This chain links TRBV7-8 with TRBJ1-4, with D perhaps matching TRBD1 (6 bases). CDR3 length: 17 residues. The germline gives CDR1 SGHVS, CDR2 FQNEAQ. V dropped 0 bases and J dropped 8 bases, with 19 bases sitting between them. CDR3 protein: CASSLAEAGASYEKLFF. CDR3 in DNA: TGTGCCAGCAGCTTAGCAGAAGCGGGGGCGTCGTACGAAAAACTGTTTTTT.

This clonotype came up many times. This sequence joins TRBV11-2 and TRBJ1-5; possibly TRBD1 for D (6 bases). CDR3 length: 13 amino acids. Trimming pared 6 bases from V and 7 bases from J, leaving 13 bases between. Germline CDR1 reads SGHAT; CDR2 reads FQNNGV. The CDR3: CASRSQGGQPQHF. As DNA, the CDR3 is TGTGCCAGCAGATCACAGGGTGGCCAGCCCCAGCATTTT. Filled out from reference TRBV11-2 and TRBJ1-5, the complete variable domain reads EAGVAQSPRYKIIEKRQSVAFWCNPISGHATLYWYQQILGQGPKLLIQFQNNGVVDDSQLPKDRFSAERLKGVDSTLKIQPAKLEDSAVYLCASRSQGGQPQHFGDGTRLSIL.

This clonotype was seen many times. This rearrangement joins TRBV6-1 to TRBJ2-7; a possible D gene is TRBD2 (7 bases). Germline V gene data show CDR1 as MNHNS and CDR2 as SASEGT. V shed 6 bases and J shed 4 bases, with 19 bases lying between them. CDR3 length: 15 amino acids. The CDR3 loop reads CASRGRDTGGYEQYF. The CDR3, as DNA: TGTGCCAGCAGGGGAAGGGACACCGGGGGGTACGAGCAGTACTTC.

This clonotype was seen many times. The gene calls are TRBV29-1 and TRBJ2-7, with D perhaps TRBD1 (7 bases). Germline lookup yields CDR1 SQVTM and CDR2 ANQGSEA. V was clipped by 6 bases and J by 1 base, with 10 bases between them. The CDR3 sequence is 12 residues long. For the CDR3, the DNA is TGCAGCGTGCGGGACAGTTCCTACGAGCAGTACTTC. Translated, it gives CSVRDSSYEQYF.

The table lists this clonotype with many counts. This sequence joins TRBV12-3 or TRBV12-4 and TRBJ2-7; 7 nucleotides match TRBD1. Unmatched junction bases numbered 13, after V lost 8 bases and J lost 3 bases. The CDR3 is 15 amino acids. In DNA form, the CDR3 reads TGTGCCAGCGGTTACTGGGGTAGGGACAGCTACGAGCAGTACTTC. Encoded protein: CASGYWGRDSYEQYF.

J is TRBJ2-1 and V is TRBV3-1; D may match TRBD1 or TRBD2 (5 bases each). This CDR3 spans 17 amino acids. Trimming took off 1 base at V and 12 bases at J, with 25 bases between the two ends. Germline V gives CDR1 LGHDT, CDR2 YNNKEL (reference sequence). The CDR3 region has the DNA TGTGCCAGCAGCCAAGTCAACCCGGGACCCCGAAAGTTGGGGCAGTTCTTC. Amino acids: CASSQVNPGPRKLGQFF.

This clonotype has only a few counts. The V gene is TRBV7-9, the J gene TRBJ2-1; D assignment may be TRBD1 or TRBD2 (5 bases each). Deletions cut 3 bases from V and 2 bases from J, with 11 bases between. CDR3 size: 15 residues. Germline V gene lookup returns CDR1 SEHNR and CDR2 FQNEAQ (reference sequence). The CDR3 sequence is CASSFQGDTYNEQFF. In DNA, the CDR3 is TGTGCCAGCAGCTTTCAGGGAGACACCTACAATGAGCAGTTCTTC.

This clonotype was found many times. The rearrangement links TRBV20-1 to TRBJ1-2; D may be TRBD1 (6 bases). V was shortened by 0 bases and J by 6 bases, with 14 bases between the two germline ends. This CDR3 has 14 residues. Germline V gene lookup returns CDR1 DFQATT and CDR2 SNEGSKA (reference sequence). CDR3 in DNA: TGCAGTGCTAGAGATATCGACAGGCGAGATGGCTACACCTTC. It specifies CSARDIDRRDGYTF.

This clonotype has just a few counts. The rearrangement links TRBV19 to TRBJ1-5, with D unclear. The CDR3 covers 16 residues. The germline V and J ends were trimmed by 0 bases and 7 bases, with 16 bases remaining between them. Germline CDR1 LNHDA, CDR2 SQIVND (reference sequence). The CDR3 DNA reads TGTGCCAGTAGTATAGAGCCACCGGGCGTATTACAGCCCCAGCATTTT. It specifies CASSIEPPGVLQPQHF.